What follows are 9 T cell receptor beta chains derived from one specimen sequenced in a study of control samples from healthy donors and cancer patients. The repertoire was sequenced with immunoSEQ multiplex PCR; TCRdb's copy has only in-frame clones and lacks some. The sample includes some 70,000 clones, approximately 86% of them seen just once. What was sequenced was blood. Receptors originate from a man in his sixties in good health.

This CDR3 reads CASSSGGGGQDTQYF. The CDR3 DNA reads TGTGCCAGCAGTTCGGGAGGGGGCGGCCAAGATACGCAGTATTTT. The chain couples TRBV6-5 to TRBJ2-3; weak D call: TRBD2 (8 bases). The length of the CDR3 is 15 residues. Germline V lookup: CDR1 MNHEY, CDR2 SVGAGI. The V end was cut by 4 bases, the J end by 5 bases, with 16 bases between.

This clone was seen a few times. The gene calls are TRBV19 and TRBJ1-5, with a possible D match to TRBD1 (5 bases). V dropped 4 bases and J dropped 6 bases, with 10 bases sitting between them. The V gene's germline CDR1 is LNHDA and CDR2 SQIVND (reference sequence). This CDR3 contains 13 residues. CDR3 sequence: CASSNGGIQPQHF. In DNA form, the CDR3 reads TGTGCCAGTAGTAACGGGGGGATTCAGCCCCAGCATTTT.

This rearrangement joins TRBV6-6 to TRBJ2-7, with D hard to call. Trimming removed 4 bases at V and 2 bases at J, with 9 bases between. The CDR3 is 13 amino acids. CDR1 MNHNY and CDR2 SVGAGI come from the germline V gene (reference sequence). The CDR3 here is CASSSLSPYEQYF. CDR3 DNA sequence: TGTGCCAGCAGTTCTCTCAGTCCCTACGAGCAGTACTTC.

The CDR3 coding sequence is TGCGCCAGCAGCCAAGTGTTCGATACTTCCTACGAGCAGTACTTC. This encodes CASSQVFDTSYEQYF. The chain combines TRBV4-3 with TRBJ2-7, with D unresolved. Germline V gives CDR1 LGHNA, CDR2 YSLEER. V lost 1 base and J 1 base, leaving 11 bases between the germline ends. There are 15 residues in the CDR3.

Here the CDR3 DNA reads TGTGCCAGCAGTGACAGGGTGGAAACTGAAGCTTTCTTT. Amino acid sequence: CASSDRVETEAFF. The chain couples TRBV12-3 or TRBV12-4 to TRBJ1-1; TRBD1 matches 7 bases. V trimming: 5 bases; J trimming: 5 bases; junction bases outside the gene matches: 5. The CDR3 is 13 residues long.

This chain joins TRBV11-3 and TRBJ2-3, with TRBD2 matching over 8 bases. The CDR3 has 15 amino acids. J was trimmed by 4 bases and V by 5 bases; bases with no gene match: 8. Germline V gene sequence: CDR1 SGHNT, CDR2 YENEEA. For the CDR3, the DNA is TGTGCCAGCAGCCCCGGACTAGCTCGTGCAGATACGCAGTATTTT. It encodes CASSPGLARADTQYF. Drawing the rest from reference TRBV11-3 and TRBJ2-3, the complete variable domain is EAGVVQSPRYKIIEKKQPVAFWCNPISGHNTLYWYLQNLGQGPELLIRYENEEAVDDSQLPKDRFSAERLKGVDSTLKIQPAELGDSAVYLCASSPGLARADTQYFGPGTRLTVL.

V gene TRBV9 combines with J gene TRBJ1-4; D perhaps matches TRBD1 (5 bases). V lost 1 base to trimming and J lost 3 bases, with 16 bases between them. This CDR3 has 17 amino acids. Per germline, CDR1 SGDLS and CDR2 YYNGEE. CDR3 loop: CASSVRPGRGSNEKLFF. DNA of the CDR3: TGTGCCAGCAGCGTAAGGCCAGGGAGGGGATCTAATGAAAAACTGTTTTTT.

V gene TRBV5-1 combines with J gene TRBJ2-1; TRBD2 matches at 10 bases. This CDR3 comprises 16 residues. Looked up from germline, CDR1 is SGHRS and CDR2 is YFSETQ. J gave up 8 bases and V 1 base, and 9 bases lay outside the gene matches. The CDR3 DNA is TGCGCCAGCAGCTTGATAGTAGCGGGAGGTGTGGATGAGCAGTTCTTC. Translation: CASSLIVAGGVDEQFF.

V gene TRBV9 combines with J gene TRBJ2-5, with 7 bases fitting TRBD2. The ends lost 0 bases at V and 5 bases at J; junction bases unmatched: 10. Germline V CDR1 and CDR2: SGDLS, YYNGEE. The CDR3 is 16 residues long. Here the CDR3 reads CASSVDTAGVGETQYF. The CDR3 coding sequence is TGTGCCAGCAGCGTAGACACGGCGGGAGTGGGTGAGACCCAGTACTTC.